The clone carrying this TCR beta chain was picked up one time. J lost 4 bases, V lost 2 bases, and 4 bases had no gene match. Germline-derived CDR1 and CDR2 are MNHNS and SASEGT. This CDR3 contains 14 residues. This entry comes from a study of T cell changes during pregnancy in multiple sclerosis. This table comes from immunoSEQ multiplex PCR, and its TCRdb copy is limited to in-frame clones, with some not included. The sample records about 20,000 clones, around nine tenths being singletons. The rearrangement uses TRBV6-1 and TRBJ2-7, with 8 bases identical to TRBD1. The TCR originated in a female donor in good health, enrolled as a control in a pregnancy study. The sequenced sample was CD8+ T cells from peripheral blood mononuclear cells, obtained in the second trimester of pregnancy. CDR3 region: CASSEFRTGYEQYF. The DNA of the CDR3 is TGTGCCAGCAGTGAATTTAGGACAGGGTACGAGCAGTACTTC.